A single sample is the source of the 24 T cell receptor beta chains below, sequenced in a study of T cells in Graves' hyperthyroidism and ophthalmopathy. TCR beta CDR3 regions were amplified from RNA. The HTBI primer set served for first-round RT-PCR of the TCR CDR3. Each CDR3 protein gets one entry after TCRdb re-called the multiplex PCR reads with MiXCR. The table has about 560,000 distinct CDR3 sequences, approximately 14% seen once. The sequenced material came from blood. These receptors were obtained from a woman in her 30s with Graves' hyperthyroidism.

Comments on this clonotype: This clone may be a read error of a much larger clone one base away. The V call is TRBV7-2, the J call TRBJ1-3, with 8 positions matching TRBD1. The CDR3 runs to 15 residues. Germline lookup yields CDR1 SGHTA and CDR2 FQGNSA. This CDR3 reads CASSGTGGPGSTIYF. DNA of the CDR3: TGTGCCAGCAGCGGTACAGGGGGACCTGGAAGCACCATATATTTT.

This clonotype was detected ten times or more. In nucleotides, the CDR3 is TGTGCCAGCAGACTCGGACGGAACTCTGGAAACACCATATATTTT. Residues: CASRLGRNSGNTIYF. The chain links TRBV12-3 or TRBV12-4 to TRBJ1-3; D not resolved. The CDR3 has 15 amino acids. The V end was cut by 6 bases, the J end by 0 bases, with 12 bases between.

There are a few counts of this clonotype. The rearrangement links TRBV15 to TRBJ1-5; D uncertain. V was cut by 3 bases and J by 6 bases, with 15 bases left in between. Per germline, CDR1 LNHNV and CDR2 YYDKDF (reference sequence). The CDR3 spans 15 residues. The CDR3 coding sequence is TGTGCCACCAGCAGTAACACACCCGGCAGTCAGCCCCAGCATTTT. Translation gives CATSSNTPGSQPQHF.

This clonotype was picked up many times. V usage is TRBV11-2 and J usage is TRBJ1-1; maybe TRBD1 (5 bases). CDR1 is SGHAT and CDR2 is FQNNGV in the germline V gene. The V and J ends lost 11 bases and 4 bases respectively, with 17 bases between them. The CDR3 extends over 13 amino acids. CDR3 in DNA: TGTGCCCAAGGCGGACAAGGCGGCACTGAAGCTTTCTTT. It codes for CAQGGQGGTEAFF.

This clonotype has just one count. One base away lies a much larger clone, so this may be a sequencing read error. This chain uses TRBV15 with TRBJ2-1; the D gene is possibly TRBD2 (5 bases). V lost 4 bases to trimming and J lost 2 bases, with 15 bases between them. The CDR3 contains 16 residues. Germline V CDR1 and CDR2: LNHNV, YYDKDF (reference sequence). In DNA form, the CDR3 reads TGTGCCACCAGCAAAGATCAAGCGGTCACCTACAATGAGCAGTTCTTC. Its translation: CATSKDQAVTYNEQFF.

The chain couples TRBV28 to TRBJ1-1; D call uncertain. The CDR3 contains 13 residues. The germline CDR1 and CDR2 sequences are MDHEN and SYDVKM. V was trimmed by 8 bases and J by 6 bases, leaving 16 bases between them. The DNA for the CDR3 is TGTGCCAGCCGACCCACGGTAACGGCTGAAGCTTTCTTT. Encoded protein: CASRPTVTAEAFF.

This clonotype showed up many times. V usage is TRBV7-9 and J usage is TRBJ2-7, with 7 bases identical to TRBD1. CDR1 is SEHNR, CDR2 FQNEAQ, per germline (reference sequence). V gave up 6 bases and J gave up 5 bases; unmatched junction bases: 7. The CDR3 loop spans 13 amino acids. The DNA for the CDR3 is TGTGCCAGCAGTTTACAGGGGAGAAACGAGCAGTACTTC. Its translation is CASSLQGRNEQYF.

There are many counts of this clonotype. V and J are TRBV5-1 and TRBJ2-1; D ambiguous. Germline values: CDR1 SGHRS, CDR2 YFSETQ. The V gene lost 1 base and the J gene lost 5 bases, with 10 bases spanning the gap. CDR3 length: 14 residues. Here the CDR3 DNA reads TGCGCCAGCAGCTTGAGATGGGGAAACAATGAGCAGTTCTTC. Residues: CASSLRWGNNEQFF.

The sample holds a few counts of this clonotype. This sequence joins TRBV20-1 and TRBJ2-1; no definite D call. CDR3 length: 14 residues. Between the trimmed V and J ends, which lost 2 bases and 2 bases, there was a span of 10 bases. CDR1 DFQATT and CDR2 SNEGSKA come from the germline V gene (reference sequence). CDR3 sequence: CSARNRIPYNEQFF. The CDR3 nucleotides are TGCAGTGCTAGAAATAGGATCCCCTACAATGAGCAGTTCTTC.

This clonotype was picked up a small number of times. This sequence joins TRBV14 and TRBJ2-7, with TRBD2 matching over 13 bases. Germline V gene data show CDR1 as SGHDN and CDR2 as FVKESK. CDR3 length: 19 residues. The V and J ends lost 4 bases and 6 bases, in that order; junction bases with no gene match: 18. The chain's CDR3 is CASSPALAGGPFRVGEQYF. DNA for the CDR3: TGTGCCAGCAGCCCAGCACTAGCGGGAGGGCCCTTCCGTGTAGGCGAGCAGTACTTC.

This clonotype was found a few times. The gene calls are TRBV29-1 and TRBJ2-3, with 9 positions matching TRBD2. The CDR3 extends over 14 amino acids. The J segment lost 8 bases and the V segment lost 5 bases, leaving 11 bases of the junction unmatched. Germline V gives CDR1 SQVTM, CDR2 ANQGSEA. CDR3: CSVLAGEGSGTQYF. In nucleotides, the CDR3 is TGCAGCGTTTTAGCGGGAGAAGGGTCGGGTACGCAGTATTTT.

This clonotype was seen more than once but under ten times. The J gene is TRBJ2-1, the V gene TRBV6-1, with 9 bases fitting TRBD2. CDR3 length equals 16 residues. Trimming took 6 bases from V and 2 from J; bases not matched to a gene: 8. The V gene's germline CDR1 is MNHNS and CDR2 SASEGT. CDR3 in amino acids: CASSGRGRAAYNEQFF. CDR3 DNA sequence: TGTGCCAGCAGCGGCCGCGGGAGGGCCGCCTACAATGAGCAGTTCTTC.

This clonotype was counted between two and nine times. This chain connects TRBV24-1 to TRBJ2-3; 7 positions agree with TRBD2. Unmatched junction bases numbered 9, after V lost 4 bases and J lost 0 bases. The CDR3 totals 17 residues. CDR1 is KGHDR and CDR2 is SFDVKD in the germline V gene. The CDR3 DNA is TGTGCCACCAGTGACTCCAGACTAGCAGCTAGCACAGATACGCAGTATTTT. Translated, it gives CATSDSRLAASTDTQYF.

Ten or more counts support this clonotype. This chain uses TRBV28 with TRBJ1-1; D gene uncertain. V lost 2 bases and J lost 2, with 6 bases in between. The germline V gene has CDR1 MDHEN and CDR2 SYDVKM. The CDR3 contains 13 residues. The CDR3 DNA follows: TGTGCCAGCAGTTTACTCACCAACACTGAAGCTTTCTTT. Its protein is CASSLLTNTEAFF.

This clonotype was detected a few times. The chain is built from TRBV19 and TRBJ2-7; 9 nucleotides match TRBD1. CDR3 length: 15 residues. Germline trimming cut 9 bases from V and 2 bases from J; bases unmatched to any gene: 11. Germline CDR1 and CDR2: LNHDA and SQIVND (reference sequence). CDR3 protein: CASRPGTGLAYEQYF. In nucleotides, the CDR3 is TGTGCCAGCCGACCCGGGACAGGGTTAGCCTACGAGCAGTACTTC.

The sample holds many counts of this clonotype. This rearrangement joins TRBV11-2 to TRBJ2-7; 8 bases match TRBD1. Germline trimming cut 1 base from V and 4 bases from J; bases unmatched to any gene: 0. CDR3 length equals 13 residues. Germline CDR1 is SGHAT and CDR2 is FQNNGV. The CDR3 is CASSLGDRYEQYF. CDR3 bases: TGTGCCAGCAGCTTAGGGGACAGGTACGAGCAGTACTTC.

This clonotype has a count of ten or more. The chain employs TRBV20-1 and TRBJ2-4, with D perhaps matching TRBD1 (6 bases). In germline, CDR1 is DFQATT, CDR2 SNEGSKA (reference sequence). Trimming pared 4 bases from V and 8 bases from J, leaving 12 bases between. CDR3 length: 12 amino acids. In DNA, the CDR3 is TGCAGTGCTAAAATCAGGGGAGACATTCAGTACTTC. This codes for CSAKIRGDIQYF.

The chain couples TRBV2 to TRBJ1-5; D is possibly TRBD1 (6 bases). Between the trimmed V and J ends, which lost 8 bases and 3 bases, there was a span of 17 bases. CDR1 and CDR2 from the germline V gene are SNHLY and FYNNEI. The CDR3 has 15 amino acids. CDR3 sequence reads: CASGQWTAHNQPQHF. CDR3 coding DNA: TGTGCCAGCGGGCAGTGGACAGCACACAATCAGCCCCAGCATTTT. Supplemented by reference TRBV2 and TRBJ1-5, the full variable domain reads EPEVTQTPSHQVTQMGQEVILRCVPISNHLYFYWYRQILGQKVEFLVSFYNNEISEKSEIFDDQFSVERPDGSNFTLKIRSTKLEDSAMYFCASGQWTAHNQPQHFGDGTRLSIL.

The V gene is TRBV20-1, the J gene TRBJ2-3; D gene uncertain. CDR3 length: 14 amino acids. Trimming removed 1 base from V and 2 bases from J, with 10 bases in between. CDR1 and CDR2 (germline): DFQATT, SNEGSKA (reference sequence). The CDR3 bases are TGCAGTGCTAGAGGTTCCCTATCCACAGATACGCAGTATTTT. As protein: CSARGSLSTDTQYF.

This sequence joins TRBV9 and TRBJ2-4; D call uncertain. The germline gives CDR1 SGDLS, CDR2 YYNGEE. The CDR3 runs 13 residues. V was pared by 0 bases and J by 4 bases, with 5 bases between. CDR3 loop: CASSVDSKNIQYF. The CDR3 nucleotides are TGTGCCAGCAGCGTAGACAGTAAAAACATTCAGTACTTC. Drawing the rest from reference TRBV9 and TRBJ2-4, the complete variable domain is DSGVTQTPKHLITATGQRVTLRCSPRSGDLSVYWYQQSLDQGLQFLIQYYNGEERAKGNILERFSAQQFPDLHSELNLSSLELGDSALYFCASSVDSKNIQYFGAGTRLSVL.

The chain is built from TRBV28 and TRBJ2-7; D uncertain. CDR1 and CDR2 (germline): MDHEN, SYDVKM. The CDR3 is 13 residues long. Trimming left V 5 bases short and J 0 bases short, with 8 bases between. DNA of the CDR3: TGTGCCAGCAGTCCCGACCACTCCTACGAGCAGTACTTC. Translation gives CASSPDHSYEQYF.

This clonotype was picked up a small number of times. This rearrangement joins TRBV28 to TRBJ2-2; D uncertain. The CDR3 runs to 15 residues. Trimming removed 5 bases from V and 4 bases from J, with 14 bases in between. Per the germline V gene, CDR1 is MDHEN and CDR2 is SYDVKM. This chain's CDR3 is CASSAPGRPTGELFF. The CDR3 coding sequence is TGTGCCAGCAGTGCCCCCGGACGACCCACCGGGGAGCTGTTTTTT.

Points on this clonotype: Given a much more abundant clone one base away, this may be a read error. The V call is TRBV9, the J call TRBJ2-5, with D unclear. Trimming removed 4 bases from V and 8 bases from J, with 21 bases in between. This CDR3 spans 15 amino acids. Germline values: CDR1 SGDLS, CDR2 YYNGEE. In DNA, the CDR3 is TGTGCCAGCAGCCCGGGTGGCGAGAGGCTATCCACCCAGTACTTC. Its protein is CASSPGGERLSTQYF. The whole variable domain, filled in from reference TRBV9 and TRBJ2-5, reads DSGVTQTPKHLITATGQRVTLRCSPRSGDLSVYWYQQSLDQGLQFLIQYYNGEERAKGNILERFSAQQFPDLHSELNLSSLELGDSALYFCASSPGGERLSTQYFGPGTRLLVL.

This clonotype was recorded at least ten times. DNA of the CDR3: TGTGCCAGCAGCCTGATTGGAACAGGGGGGAACTATGGCTACACCTTC. It encodes CASSLIGTGGNYGYTF. The chain links TRBV5-5 to TRBJ1-2, with TRBD1 matching over 8 bases. CDR1 SGHKS and CDR2 YYEKEE come from the germline V gene (reference sequence). The CDR3 has 16 residues. V lost 4 bases and J lost 2; bases outside the gene matches: 10.